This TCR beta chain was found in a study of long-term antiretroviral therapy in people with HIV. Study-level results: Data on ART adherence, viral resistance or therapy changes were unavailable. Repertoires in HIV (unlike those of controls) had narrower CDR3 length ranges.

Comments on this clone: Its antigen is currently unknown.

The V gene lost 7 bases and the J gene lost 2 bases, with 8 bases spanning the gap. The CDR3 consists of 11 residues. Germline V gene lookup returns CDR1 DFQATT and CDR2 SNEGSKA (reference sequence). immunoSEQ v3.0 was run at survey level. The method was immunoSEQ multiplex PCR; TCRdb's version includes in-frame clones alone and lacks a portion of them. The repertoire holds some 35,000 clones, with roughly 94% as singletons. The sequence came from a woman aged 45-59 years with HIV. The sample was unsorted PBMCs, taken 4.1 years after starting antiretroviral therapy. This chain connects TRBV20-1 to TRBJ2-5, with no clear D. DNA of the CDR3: TGCAGTGGCTTGGGGCAAGAGACCCAGTACTTC. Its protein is CSGLGQETQYF.